These T cell receptor beta chains were read from a single sample in a study of T cell repertoires in cytomegalovirus infection. These receptors are not linked to any known antigen. TCRdb recomputed calls from the reads with MiXCR, one row per CDR3 protein. The sample yields over 250,000 distinct CDR3 sequences, 22% seen once. Here the sequenced sample was cultured PBMCs, taken from culture after CMV antigen stimulation. These receptors originate from a human donor in good health (CMV status not recorded). Some clones in this sample may be carry-over from other donors' samples. Both conserved end residues are part of each CDR3.

v_call cdr3_aa
TRBV7-9 CASSSLAGITDTQYF
TRBV7-9 CASSTTGNYTF
TRBV24-1 CATSGWTDRFGELFF
TRBV4-1 CASSQDPPARADTQYF
TRBV28 CASRPRTSLLADTQYF
TRBV7-8 CASSTRLNTEAFF
TRBV4-1 CASSQLFLQGSNQPQHF
TRBV20-1 CSAPRGPTLYNEQFF
TRBV19 CASSSGSLPDTQYF
TRBV3-1 CASSQQTGGINEQFF
TRBV12-3/TRBV12-4 CASSLAGRNNEQFF
TRBV7-6 CATGDRVSTEAFF
TRBV7-2 CASSPGVYYGYTF
TRBV25-1 CASSESFQSGEAFF
TRBV27 CASSLSSGMLSRSTDTQYF
TRBV4-3 CASSQDLAASTDTQYF
TRBV5-4 CASSWAGRYEQYF
TRBV12-3/TRBV12-4 CASSPKTGTGWESPLHF
TRBV12-3/TRBV12-4 CASSAGRRDYGYTF
TRBV10-3 CANAPTSDYEQYF
TRBV6-2/TRBV6-3 CASSGRLSYEQYF
TRBV5-1 CASSLTRRELTYNEQFF
TRBV19 CASSAWTGEDQPQHF
TRBV19 CASSLLGANVLTF
TRBV3-1 CASSQDDSGELFF
TRBV3-1 CASSLFTSGKLYGYTF
TRBV18 CASYRGDSHEQFF
TRBV7-2 CASSYQSRTQYF
TRBV6-2/TRBV6-3 CASSYEAGGPVDTQYF
TRBV10-3 CAIMFSPGLAGVGEQFF
TRBV4-3 CASSQDLGGLRLPLHF
TRBV7-2 CASSAQLAGGGEQFF
TRBV6-6 CASSPSWAQPQHF
TRBV28 CASSRRASSDTQYF
TRBV27 CASSSRDRGNEQFF
TRBV6-2/TRBV6-3 CASSYSDRVGTEAFF
TRBV28 CAPTSANEQYF
TRBV7-9 CASSSPGSGYTF
TRBV12-3/TRBV12-4 CASSPDSFFSPLHF
TRBV7-3 CASSLDQGADTQYF
TRBV24-1 CATSDFEETQYF
TRBV4-1 CASSQALLAGGNTGELFF
TRBV7-2 CASSLANYEQFF
TRBV7-2 CASSSTGGLNSLYEQYF
TRBV7-2 CASSLATTWQFF
TRBV7-2 CASSFPGTTDEQYF
TRBV28 CASSPGGETEAFF
TRBV29-1 CSVGATPPGEQYF